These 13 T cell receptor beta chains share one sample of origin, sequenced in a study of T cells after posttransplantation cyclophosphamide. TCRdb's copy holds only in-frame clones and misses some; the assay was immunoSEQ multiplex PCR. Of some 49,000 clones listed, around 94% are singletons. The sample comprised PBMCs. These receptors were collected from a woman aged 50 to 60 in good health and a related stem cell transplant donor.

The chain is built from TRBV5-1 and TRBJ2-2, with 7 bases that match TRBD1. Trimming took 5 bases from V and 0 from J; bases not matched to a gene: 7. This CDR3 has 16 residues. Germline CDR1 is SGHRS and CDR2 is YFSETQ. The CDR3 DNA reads TGCGCCAGCAGACCAGATGACAGGGCGAACACCGGGGAGCTGTTTTTT. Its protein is CASRPDDRANTGELFF. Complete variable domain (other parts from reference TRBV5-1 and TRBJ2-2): KAGVTQTPRYLIKTRGQQVTLSCSPISGHRSVSWYQQTPGQGLQFLFEYFSETQRNKGNFPGRFSGRQFSNSRSEMNVSTLELGDSALYLCASRPDDRANTGELFFGEGSRLTVL.

The CDR3 coding sequence is TGTGCCAGCAGTGAATCCGGACTAGCGGGACTCGAGCAGTACTTC. It is translated as CASSESGLAGLEQYF. V is TRBV6-1 and J is TRBJ2-7; TRBD2 matches at 12 bases. Germline V CDR1 and CDR2: MNHNS, SASEGT. CDR3 length: 15 residues. V lost 2 bases and J lost 6; bases outside the gene matches: 5.

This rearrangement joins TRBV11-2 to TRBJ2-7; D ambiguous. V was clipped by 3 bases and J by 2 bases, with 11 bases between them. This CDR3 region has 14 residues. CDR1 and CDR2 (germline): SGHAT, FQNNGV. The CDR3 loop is CASSFGAPTYEQYF. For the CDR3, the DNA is TGTGCCAGCAGCTTTGGAGCCCCTACCTACGAGCAGTACTTC.

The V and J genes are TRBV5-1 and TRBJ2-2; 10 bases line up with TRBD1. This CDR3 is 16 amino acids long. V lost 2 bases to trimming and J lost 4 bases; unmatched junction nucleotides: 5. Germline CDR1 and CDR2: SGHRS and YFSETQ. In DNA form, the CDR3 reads TGCGCCAGCAGCTTCCGGGACAGGGGCGTCACCGGGGAGCTGTTTTTT. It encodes CASSFRDRGVTGELFF.

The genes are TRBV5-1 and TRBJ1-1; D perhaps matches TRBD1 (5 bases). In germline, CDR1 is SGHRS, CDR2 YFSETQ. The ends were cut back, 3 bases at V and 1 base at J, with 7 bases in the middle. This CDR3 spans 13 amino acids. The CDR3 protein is CASSSGSNTEAFF. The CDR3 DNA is TGCGCCAGCAGCTCAGGGTCGAACACTGAAGCTTTCTTT. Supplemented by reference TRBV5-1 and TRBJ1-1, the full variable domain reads KAGVTQTPRYLIKTRGQQVTLSCSPISGHRSVSWYQQTPGQGLQFLFEYFSETQRNKGNFPGRFSGRQFSNSRSEMNVSTLELGDSALYLCASSSGSNTEAFFGQGTRLTVV.

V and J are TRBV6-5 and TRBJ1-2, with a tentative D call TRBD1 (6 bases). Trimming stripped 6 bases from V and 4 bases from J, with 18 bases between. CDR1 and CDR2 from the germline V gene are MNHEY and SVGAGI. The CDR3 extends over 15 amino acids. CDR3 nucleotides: TGTGCCAGCAGCGAGGGGGGGGCCACGGTCTATGGCTACACCTTC. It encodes CASSEGGATVYGYTF.

DNA for the CDR3: TGTGCCAGCAGTTGGGCACAGGGATCGTTTGTCGCTGAAGCTTTCTTT. Residues: CASSWAQGSFVAEAFF. This chain links TRBV11-2 with TRBJ1-1, with D perhaps TRBD1 (6 bases). V shed 6 bases and J shed 6 bases, with 23 bases lying between them. Germline loops: CDR1 SGHAT, CDR2 FQNNGV. The CDR3 contains 16 residues.

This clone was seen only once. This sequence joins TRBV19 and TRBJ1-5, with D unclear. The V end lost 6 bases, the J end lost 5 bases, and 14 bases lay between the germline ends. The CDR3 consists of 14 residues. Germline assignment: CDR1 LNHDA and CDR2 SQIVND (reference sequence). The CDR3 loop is CASSPQRNHQPQHF. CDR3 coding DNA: TGTGCCAGTAGCCCGCAGCGCAACCATCAGCCCCAGCATTTT.

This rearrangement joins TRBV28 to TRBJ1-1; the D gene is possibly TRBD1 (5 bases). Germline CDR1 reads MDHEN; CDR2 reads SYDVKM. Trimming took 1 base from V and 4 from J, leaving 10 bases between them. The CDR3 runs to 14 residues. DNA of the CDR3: TGTGCCAGCAGTTTATTGGGGAGGGGCACTGAAGCTTTCTTT. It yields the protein CASSLLGRGTEAFF. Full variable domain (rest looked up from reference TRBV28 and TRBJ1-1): DVKVTQSSRYLVKRTGEKVFLECVQDMDHENMFWYRQDPGLGLRLIYFSYDVKMKEKGDIPEGYSVSREKKERFSLILESASTNQTSMYLCASSLLGRGTEAFFGQGTRLTVV.

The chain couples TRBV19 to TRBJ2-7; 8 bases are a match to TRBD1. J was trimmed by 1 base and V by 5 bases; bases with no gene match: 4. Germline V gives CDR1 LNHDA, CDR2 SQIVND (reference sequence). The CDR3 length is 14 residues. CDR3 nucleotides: TGTGCCAGTAGTGGGGGGACAGGATCCTACGAGCAGTACTTC. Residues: CASSGGTGSYEQYF.

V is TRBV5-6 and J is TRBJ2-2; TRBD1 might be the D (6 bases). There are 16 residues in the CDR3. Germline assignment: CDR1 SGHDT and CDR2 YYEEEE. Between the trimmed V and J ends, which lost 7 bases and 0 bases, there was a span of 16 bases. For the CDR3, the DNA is TGTGCCAGCGCGAGAGAGACAGGCGCGAACACCGGGGAGCTGTTTTTT. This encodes CASARETGANTGELFF.

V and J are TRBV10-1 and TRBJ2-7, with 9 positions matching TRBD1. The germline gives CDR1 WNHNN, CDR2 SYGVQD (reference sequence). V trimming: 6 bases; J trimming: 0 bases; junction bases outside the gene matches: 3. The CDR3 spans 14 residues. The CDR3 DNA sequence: TGCGCCAGCAGGGACAGGGGTCTCTCCTACGAGCAGTACTTC. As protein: CASRDRGLSYEQYF.

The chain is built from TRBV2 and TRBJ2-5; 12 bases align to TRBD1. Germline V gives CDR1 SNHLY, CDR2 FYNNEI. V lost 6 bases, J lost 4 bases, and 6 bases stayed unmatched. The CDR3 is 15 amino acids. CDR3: CASSRDRGQGETQYF. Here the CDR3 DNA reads TGTGCCAGCAGCCGGGACAGGGGGCAGGGAGAGACCCAGTACTTC.